The 17 T cell receptor beta chains below all came from one sample that was sequenced in a study of T cell responses to AZD1222 COVID-19 vaccine. The repertoire was sequenced with immunoSEQ multiplex PCR; TCRdb's copy has only in-frame clones and lacks some. The sample consists of 150,000 to 200,000 clones, roughly 94% of them appearing once. The source material was peripheral blood, sampled on day 0 of MenACWY control vaccination. These TCRs come from an adult in good health.

This clone was recorded only once. The chain uses TRBV9 and TRBJ2-5, with D tentatively TRBD1 or TRBD2 (5 bases each). Germline assignment: CDR1 SGDLS and CDR2 YYNGEE. Deletions cut 4 bases from V and 2 bases from J, with 15 bases between. This CDR3 is built from 15 residues. The DNA for the CDR3 is TGTGCCAGCAGCCCCAGCGGTGGGGCACAAGAGACCCAGTACTTC. It yields the protein CASSPSGGAQETQYF.

V gene TRBV3-1 (or the pseudogene TRBV3-2) combines with J gene TRBJ2-1; D remains ambiguous. Trimming pared 1 base from V and 6 bases from J, leaving 10 bases between. In germline, CDR1 is LGHDT, CDR2 YNNKEL (reference sequence). This CDR3 has 14 residues. The CDR3 protein is CASSQAAGLNEQFF. CDR3 DNA sequence: TGTGCCAGCAGCCAAGCGGCTGGGCTCAATGAGCAGTTCTTC.

The V call is TRBV24-1, the J call TRBJ1-5; 7 bases fit TRBD1. From germline, CDR1 is KGHDR and CDR2 SFDVKD. Trimming at V came to 9 bases and at J to 0 bases, leaving 10 bases not matched to a gene. The CDR3 is 16 amino acids. CDR3 region: CATPRQGGYSNQPQHF. As DNA, the CDR3 is TGTGCCACCCCCAGACAGGGAGGCTATAGCAATCAGCCCCAGCATTTT.

This sequence joins TRBV6-2 or TRBV6-3 and TRBJ1-5; D unresolved. The CDR3 sequence is 14 residues long. The germline V and J ends were trimmed by 2 bases and 6 bases, with 11 bases remaining between them. Germline CDR1 is MNHEY and CDR2 is SVGEGT. This chain's CDR3 is CASSYGEVGQPQHF. The CDR3 DNA reads as TGTGCCAGCAGTTACGGGGAGGTAGGTCAGCCCCAGCATTTT.

The chain couples TRBV11-2 to TRBJ1-4; D perhaps matches TRBD1 (5 bases). The germline gives CDR1 SGHAT, CDR2 FQNNGV. The CDR3 extends over 15 amino acids. Trimming took off 0 bases at V and 4 bases at J, with 9 bases between the two ends. CDR3 sequence reads: CASSLDGTLNEKLFF. CDR3 DNA sequence: TGTGCCAGCAGCTTAGATGGGACCCTTAATGAAAAACTGTTTTTT.

The chain combines TRBV13 with TRBJ2-3, with TRBD1 identical over 9 bases. From germline, CDR1 is PRHDT and CDR2 FYEKMQ (reference sequence). This CDR3 is built from 16 residues. After removal of 4 bases from V and 5 bases from J, the junction contained 10 bases not matched to a gene. CDR3 in amino acids: CASSSTQGALGDTQYF. CDR3 nucleotide sequence: TGTGCCAGCAGCTCGACACAGGGGGCGCTTGGAGATACGCAGTATTTT.

The genes are TRBV7-3 and TRBJ2-3, with D uncertain. This CDR3 has 16 amino acids. The germline V and J ends were trimmed by 5 bases and 0 bases, with 15 bases remaining between them. In germline, CDR1 is SGHTA, CDR2 FQGTGA. CDR3 amino acids: CASSPTHSPSTDTQYF. CDR3 DNA: TGTGCCAGCAGCCCTACCCACTCGCCTAGCACAGATACGCAGTATTTT.

This chain uses TRBV5-6 with TRBJ1-6; a weak D match, TRBD1 (5 bases). V was clipped by 0 bases and J by 4 bases, with 5 bases between them. Germline V gives CDR1 SGHDT, CDR2 YYEEEE. This CDR3 is built from 14 residues. DNA for the CDR3: TGTGCCAGCAGCTTGGGACAGTATAATTCACCCCTCCACTTT. This sequence encodes CASSLGQYNSPLHF.

The chain joins TRBV19 to TRBJ1-1, with 10 bases lining up with TRBD1. This CDR3 region has 14 residues. Germline CDR1 LNHDA, CDR2 SQIVND (reference sequence). With 6 bases clipped from V and 6 bases from J, the junction kept 7 bases outside the gene matches. The DNA of the CDR3 is TGTGCCAGTAGAGAGACAGGGGGCTCGGCTGAAGCTTTCTTT. This gives the protein CASRETGGSAEAFF.

The gene calls are TRBV6-5 and TRBJ1-6; no firm D call. The CDR3 sequence is 15 residues long. Germline CDR1 MNHEY, CDR2 SVGAGI. V lost 0 bases to trimming and J lost 5 bases, with 8 bases between them. The CDR3 DNA is TGTGCCAGCAGTTACTCGACTGGGCATAATTCACCCCTCCACTTT. It specifies CASSYSTGHNSPLHF.

The sample holds a few counts of this clone. This chain joins TRBV29-1 and TRBJ2-3, with D uncertain. The CDR3 contains 12 residues. The ends were cut back, 6 bases at V and 2 bases at J, with 9 bases in the middle. Looked up from germline, CDR1 is SQVTM and CDR2 is ANQGSEA. CDR3 nucleotide sequence: TGCAGCGTACGGGCGCTCACAGATACGCAGTATTTT. Translated, it gives CSVRALTDTQYF.

This sequence joins TRBV5-4 and TRBJ1-1; no definite D call. This CDR3 contains 13 residues. V lost 1 base and J 6 bases, leaving 10 bases between the germline ends. The germline gives CDR1 SGHNT, CDR2 YYREEE (reference sequence). The CDR3 is CASSLFGYPEAFF. CDR3 sequence (DNA): TGTGCCAGCAGCTTGTTCGGGTACCCTGAAGCTTTCTTT. The variable domain in full, with the rest retrieved from reference TRBV5-4 and TRBJ1-1, is ETGVTQSPTHLIKTRGQQVTLRCSSQSGHNTVSWYQQALGQGPQFIFQYYREEENGRGNFPPRFSGLQFPNYSSELNVNALELDDSALYLCASSLFGYPEAFFGQGTRLTVV.

The gene calls are TRBV6-6 and TRBJ1-1; D is unresolved. The germline CDR1 and CDR2 sequences are MNHNY and SVGAGI (reference sequence). The V gene lost 5 bases and the J gene lost 0 bases, with 10 bases spanning the gap. The CDR3 has 14 residues. The DNA of the CDR3 is TGTGCCAGCAGTCGCGGACCGCTGAACACTGAAGCTTTCTTT. Amino acids: CASSRGPLNTEAFF.

The chain employs TRBV3-1 (or the pseudogene TRBV3-2) and TRBJ1-6; D might be TRBD1 (5 bases). Germline V gives CDR1 LGHDT, CDR2 YNNKEL (reference sequence). This CDR3 is built from 15 residues. V was cut by 4 bases and J by 13 bases, with 20 bases left in between. CDR3 coding DNA: TGTGCCAGCAGCCTCGGGACGGACGTAATGGGGCCCCTCCACTTT. Protein sequence: CASSLGTDVMGPLHF.

In this sample, this clone turned up a few times. The chain recombines TRBV5-8 with TRBJ1-1; D is ambiguous. CDR3 size: 13 residues. Germline V gene data show CDR1 as SGHTS and CDR2 as YDEGEE. Deletions cut 1 base from V and 6 bases from J, with 10 bases between. CDR3 in DNA: TGTGCCAGCAGCTTGATCGGGGAAGCTGAAGCTTTCTTT. This codes for CASSLIGEAEAFF.

The chain employs TRBV18 and TRBJ1-5; D not certain. The CDR3 sequence is 15 residues long. Trimming pared 5 bases from V and 4 bases from J, leaving 15 bases between. Per the germline V gene, CDR1 is KGHSH and CDR2 is LQKENI. CDR3 coding DNA: TGTGCCAGCTCAGCAGAGACCAGAGGGAATCAGCCCCAGCATTTT. Translation gives CASSAETRGNQPQHF.

The chain joins TRBV9 to TRBJ2-7, with D tentatively TRBD1 (6 bases). With 4 bases removed from V and 0 bases from J, the gap between germline ends came to 17 bases. There are 16 residues in the CDR3. Germline assignment: CDR1 SGDLS and CDR2 YYNGEE. The CDR3 DNA follows: TGTGCCAGCAGCCATCCCAGGGGAATCAGCTCCTACGAGCAGTACTTC. This gives the protein CASSHPRGISSYEQYF. The complete variable domain, with remaining parts taken from reference TRBV9 and TRBJ2-7, reads DSGVTQTPKHLITATGQRVTLRCSPRSGDLSVYWYQQSLDQGLQFLIQYYNGEERAKGNILERFSAQQFPDLHSELNLSSLELGDSALYFCASSHPRGISSYEQYFGPGTRLTVT.